This entry is about one T cell receptor beta chain. The antigen is unknown. The data stem from a study of PD-1 blockade in classical Hodgkin lymphoma. Study conclusions and caveats: Why the repertoires differ is still unclear, perhaps disease activity or prior therapy.

Clones were sequenced by immunoSEQ multiplex PCR, and TCRdb holds only the in-frame ones, with some missing. This table has about 14,000 clones, approximately 90% appearing once. The CDR3 is 15 residues long. Trimming shortened V by 2 bases and J by 1 base, and 10 bases separated the two germline ends. Germline-derived CDR1 and CDR2 are MRHNA and SNTAGT. The time point: newly diagnosed, previously untreated cHL patient sample. Thawed PBMCs underwent magnetic negative selection to obtain purified CD8+ T cells. This sequence was found in a human donor with classical Hodgkin lymphoma. V and J are TRBV6-4 and TRBJ2-3; D remains ambiguous. The material sequenced was CD8+ T cells from blood. The chain's CDR3 is CASSDLPGGTDTQYF. The DNA of the CDR3 is TGTGCCAGCAGTGACCTCCCGGGTGGCACAGATACGCAGTATTTT.